This T cell receptor (beta chain) was captured in a study of T cell responses to AZD1222 COVID-19 vaccine. Sequencing used immunoSEQ multiplex PCR; TCRdb keeps in-frame clones, though not all of them. Counted here are 150,000 to 200,000 clones, 80% to 95% occurring once; the ten biggest clones make up 2% to 2.5%. The material was peripheral blood, obtained on day 0 of AZD1222 vaccination. The TCR originated in an adult in good health.

The CDR3 DNA sequence: TGTGCCAGCAGCCACTCGTTGACTAGGGGAAATAACGAGCAGTACTTC. Its protein is CASSHSLTRGNNEQYF. This chain joins TRBV4-2 and TRBJ2-7; D may be TRBD2 (6 bases). Trimming pared 3 bases from V and 5 bases from J, leaving 20 bases between. There are 16 residues in the CDR3. Germline CDR1 and CDR2: LGHNA and YNFKEQ.